The entry below describes one T cell receptor beta chain. The data belong to a study of blood T cell repertoires in COVID-19. The CDR3 runs to 16 residues. Germline CDR1 reads KGHSH; CDR2 reads LQKENI. V dropped 0 bases and J dropped 1; count of bases not matched to a gene: 5. The authors' processing: Cell counts per sample came from amplifying reference gene primers. Assay used: immunoSEQ multiplex PCR; TCRdb lists only in-frame clones, some missing. For V, J and clone size, that table is used; D and trimming come from the DNA. The table shows 200,000 to 250,000 clones, with approximately 80% occurring only once.

The specimen sequenced was PBMCs or T cells enriched from blood (not recorded which). The V and J genes are TRBV18 and TRBJ1-1; 7 bases are a match to TRBD1. The source is a man aged 55 to 70 who had recovered from COVID-19. The CDR3 DNA is TGTGCCAGCTCACCACCGACAGGGACGGAGAACACTGAAGCTTTCTTT. The encoded protein is CASSPPTGTENTEAFF.